This TCR beta chain was sequenced for a study of blood T cell repertoires in COVID-19 (dated by TCRdb to about 2020). Some background on the complete study: Collaborator samples came from the United States, Italy and Spain and covered acute and convalescent phases of COVID-19. The prospective study material was composed of cDNA or gDNA derived from T cells, B-cell-depleted T cells, or PBMCs. A de-identified subject ID, COVID-19 status, age in years and sex were almost always included in the sample metadata. Where available, HLA class I and class II types were taken from metadata supplied by the sample provider and were not determined by assay-based typing. Samples were obtained from the ongoing ImmuneRACE study (first 160 participants) and from 1,254 subjects provided by 6 global collaborators. The repertoires were made available in a free public database intended to serve as a resource for research on the immune response to SARS-CoV-2. Subjects who had been exposed to COVID-19, were actively infected with it, or had recovered from it provided the deeply sampled blood TCRbeta repertoires that made up the dataset. Overall study results and their limits: How much clinical and demographic metadata was included differed by source and by participant, and the metadata was provided uncurated.

Concerning this clone itself: Its antigen specificity is not known. No much larger clone is present one base from it, and per-base qualities are unavailable.

At the junction V is shortened by 2 bases and J by 0 bases, with 9 bases in between. The CDR3 sequence holds 15 residues, the cysteine and phenylalanine included. The kept DNA is CDR3 alone, 45 bases in frame from the first base. Per the germline V gene, KGHDR is the CDR1 and SFDVKD is the CDR2. TCRbeta CDR3 regions were amplified from genomic DNA by means of the immunoSEQ Assay, a bias-controlled multiplex PCR. The published analysis was carried out like this. Within the assay, amplification of reference gene primers was used to estimate how many nucleated cells each sample contained. To quantify the absolute abundance of each unique TCRbeta CDR3 rearrangement, sequence reads were collapsed and filtered. Productive Simpson clonality was computed per sample as the square root of Simpson's diversity index over productive rearrangements. The clones in this table, taken by TCRdb from immuneACCESS, are in-frame only. Not every clone is retained; where verified, under half of the shortfall comes from an unresolved V gene, and the cause of the rest is unknown. Clone size and the V and J calls come from that table; the DNA yielded D and trimming. The sample table lists some 260,000 clones, 88% of them with a count of one. Clones ranked in the top ten supply around 2.2% of the sample.

A second Seattle source provided samples from volunteer blood donors who had recovered from COVID-19. The collaborating institutions used their own protocols to collect whole blood in K2EDTA tubes. For TCRbeta analysis, collaborators shipped samples as frozen whole blood, isolated PBMCs, or DNA extracted from either of those sample types. Material for sequencing was peripheral blood. The clonotype was recovered from a woman aged 40 to 50 who had recovered from COVID-19. The rearrangement combines TRBV24-1 with TRBJ2-5; too little of a D gene remains to name it. The CDR3 is CATSDSSAHQETQYF. The nucleotides are TGTGCCACCAGTGATTCAAGCGCCCACCAAGAGACCCAGTACTTC.